The source of this T cell receptor beta chain is a study of blood T cell repertoires in COVID-19. The overall study: COVID-19 samples, acute and convalescent, were from the United States, Italy and Spain. Nucleic acid was either cDNA or gDNA, and it came from T cells, B-cell-depleted T cells, or PBMCs.

From germline, CDR1 is SEHNR and CDR2 FQNEAQ (reference sequence). This CDR3 has 14 amino acids. V lost 4 bases, J lost 10 bases, and 14 bases lay in between. Authors' data handling: Using reference gene primer amplification, nucleated cell counts were estimated. TCRdb's copy holds only in-frame clones and misses some; the assay was immunoSEQ multiplex PCR. D and trimming come from the DNA, and the V and J calls and clone size come from that table. Among about 270,000 clones listed, about 86% were seen once. The chain carries TRBV7-9 and TRBJ1-6, with D tentatively TRBD1 (6 bases). Specimen: peripheral blood. The sequence came from a man older than 75 with acute or convalescent COVID-19. CDR3 coding DNA: TGTGCCAGCAGCTCACAGGGCGAGGGCTCACCCCTCCACTTT. It is translated as CASSSQGEGSPLHF.